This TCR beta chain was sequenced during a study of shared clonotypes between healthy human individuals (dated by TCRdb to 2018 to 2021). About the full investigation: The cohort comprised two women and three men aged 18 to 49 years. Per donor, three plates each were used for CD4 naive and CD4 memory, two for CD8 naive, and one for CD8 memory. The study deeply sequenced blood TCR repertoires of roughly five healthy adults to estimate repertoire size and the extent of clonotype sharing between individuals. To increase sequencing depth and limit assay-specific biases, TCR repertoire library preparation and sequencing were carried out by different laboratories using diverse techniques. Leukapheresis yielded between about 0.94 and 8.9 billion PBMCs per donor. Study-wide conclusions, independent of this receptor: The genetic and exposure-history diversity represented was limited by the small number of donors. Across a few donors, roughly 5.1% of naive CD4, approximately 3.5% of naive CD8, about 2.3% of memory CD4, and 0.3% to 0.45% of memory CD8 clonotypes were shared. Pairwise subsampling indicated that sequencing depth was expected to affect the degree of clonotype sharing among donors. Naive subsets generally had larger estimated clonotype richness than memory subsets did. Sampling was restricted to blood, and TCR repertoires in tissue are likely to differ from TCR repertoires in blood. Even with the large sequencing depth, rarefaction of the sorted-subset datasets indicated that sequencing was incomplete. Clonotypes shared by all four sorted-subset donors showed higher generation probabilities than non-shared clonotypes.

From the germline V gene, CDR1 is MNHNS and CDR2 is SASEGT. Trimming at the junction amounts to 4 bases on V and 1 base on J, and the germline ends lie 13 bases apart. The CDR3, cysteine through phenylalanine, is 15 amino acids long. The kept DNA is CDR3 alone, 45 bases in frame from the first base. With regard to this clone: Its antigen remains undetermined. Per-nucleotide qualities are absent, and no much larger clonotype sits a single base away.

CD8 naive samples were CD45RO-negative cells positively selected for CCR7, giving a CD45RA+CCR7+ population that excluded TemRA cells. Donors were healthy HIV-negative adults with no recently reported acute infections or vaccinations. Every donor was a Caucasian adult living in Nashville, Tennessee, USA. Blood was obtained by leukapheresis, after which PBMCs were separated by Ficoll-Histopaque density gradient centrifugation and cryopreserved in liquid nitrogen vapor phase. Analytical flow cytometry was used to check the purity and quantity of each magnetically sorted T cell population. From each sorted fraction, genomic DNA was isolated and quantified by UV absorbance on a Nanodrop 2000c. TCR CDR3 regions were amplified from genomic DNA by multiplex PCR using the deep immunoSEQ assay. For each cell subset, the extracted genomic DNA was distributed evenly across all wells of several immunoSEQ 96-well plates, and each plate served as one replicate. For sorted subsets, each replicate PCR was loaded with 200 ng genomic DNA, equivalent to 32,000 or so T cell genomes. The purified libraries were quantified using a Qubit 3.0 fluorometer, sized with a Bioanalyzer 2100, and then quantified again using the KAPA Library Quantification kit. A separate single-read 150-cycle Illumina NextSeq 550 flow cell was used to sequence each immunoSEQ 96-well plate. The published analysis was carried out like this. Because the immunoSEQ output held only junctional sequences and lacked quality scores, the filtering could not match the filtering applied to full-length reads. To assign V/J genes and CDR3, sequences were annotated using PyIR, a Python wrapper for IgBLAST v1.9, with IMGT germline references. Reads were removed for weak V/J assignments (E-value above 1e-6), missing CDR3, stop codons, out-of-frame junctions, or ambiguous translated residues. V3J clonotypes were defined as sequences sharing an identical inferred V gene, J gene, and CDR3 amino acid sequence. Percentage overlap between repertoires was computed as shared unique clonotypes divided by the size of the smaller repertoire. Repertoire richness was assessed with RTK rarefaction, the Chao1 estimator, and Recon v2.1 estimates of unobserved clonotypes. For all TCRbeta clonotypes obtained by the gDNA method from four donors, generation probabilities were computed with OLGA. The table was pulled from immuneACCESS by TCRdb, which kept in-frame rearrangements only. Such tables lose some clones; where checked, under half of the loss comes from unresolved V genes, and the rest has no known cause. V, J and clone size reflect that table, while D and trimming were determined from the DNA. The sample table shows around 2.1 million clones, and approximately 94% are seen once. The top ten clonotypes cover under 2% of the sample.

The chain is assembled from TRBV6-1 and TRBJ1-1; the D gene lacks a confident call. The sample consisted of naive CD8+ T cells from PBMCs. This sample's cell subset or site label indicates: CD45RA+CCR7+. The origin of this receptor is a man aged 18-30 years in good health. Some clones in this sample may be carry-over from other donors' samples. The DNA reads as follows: TGTGCCAGCAGTGGGTTTAACAGACCGAACACTGAAGCTTTCTTT. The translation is CASSGFNRPNTEAFF.